Following are 5 T cell receptor beta chains from one sample sequenced in a study of blood T cell repertoires in COVID-19. Measured with immunoSEQ multiplex PCR; TCRdb has only the in-frame clones, and not every one. The sample contains over 50,000 clones, just over 85% of which appear only once. Sequencing was performed on peripheral blood. These receptors were collected from a man of 80 years or more with acute or convalescent COVID-19.

The chain is built from TRBV4-3 and TRBJ1-1; possibly TRBD1 for D (6 bases). The V end was cut by 3 bases, the J end by 0 bases, with 11 bases between. Germline V gene data show CDR1 as LGHNA and CDR2 as YSLEER. CDR3 length: 15 residues. The CDR3 sequence is CASSQNRVVNTEAFF. For the CDR3, the DNA is TGCGCCAGCAGCCAGAACAGGGTTGTGAACACTGAAGCTTTCTTT.

The chain uses TRBV5-1 and TRBJ1-1; TRBD1 agrees at 9 bases. Per germline, CDR1 SGHRS and CDR2 YFSETQ. The trim removed 0 bases at V and 8 bases at J, leaving 5 bases unmatched. This CDR3 region has 14 residues. In DNA form, the CDR3 reads TGCGCCAGCAGCTTGGAAGGACAGGGGCGGGAAGCTTTCTTT. Amino acid sequence: CASSLEGQGREAFF.

The rearrangement joins TRBV7-9 to TRBJ2-4, with a possible D match to TRBD1 (5 bases). CDR1 and CDR2 (germline): SEHNR, FQNEAQ (reference sequence). The CDR3 is 16 residues long. Trimming removed 5 bases at V and 0 bases at J, with 14 bases between. The chain's CDR3 is CASSPTDRLAKNIQYF. CDR3 DNA sequence: TGTGCCAGCAGCCCGACAGACAGACTAGCCAAAAACATTCAGTACTTC.

This clone was recorded a few times. The chain links TRBV5-1 to TRBJ1-1; TRBD1 aligns across 7 bases. The germline V gene has CDR1 SGHRS and CDR2 YFSETQ. The CDR3 is 13 residues long. V shed 4 bases, J shed 7 bases, and the junction held 7 bases outside the gene matches. The CDR3 DNA follows: TGCGCCAGCAGCGGGCGACAGGGCCTTGAAGCTTTCTTT. Its protein is CASSGRQGLEAFF.

This chain joins TRBV5-6 and TRBJ2-7; no reliable D call. The CDR3 spans 15 residues. Germline values: CDR1 SGHDT, CDR2 YYEEEE. Trimming left V 4 bases short and J 5 bases short, with 19 bases between. DNA of the CDR3: TGTGCCAGCAGCATCGGTACGGCTAGAATCCACGAGCAGTACTTC. Protein: CASSIGTARIHEQYF.